Listed below are T cell receptor beta chains from one sample, sequenced in a study of blood T cell repertoires in COVID-19. Profiling relied on immunoSEQ multiplex PCR, and the TCRdb table lists in-frame clones only, not all of them. Found here are approximately 200,000 clones, approximately 81% of them singletons; the top ten hold over 0.95%. The sample comprised peripheral blood. These TCRs come from a man aged 35-49 years with acute or convalescent COVID-19. Both conserved end residues are part of each CDR3. D genes are given only for firm matches. Only part of the rows carry a size: once, few, many, or a class if the clone is expanded.

V	size	D	J	CDR3	DNA
TRBV6-4	.	.	TRBJ1-5	CASSIGGEGNQPQHF	TGTGCCAGCAGCATCGGTGGAGAGGGCAATCAGCCCCAGCATTTT
TRBV6-5	once	TRBD2	TRBJ2-7	CASSRAGVGYEQYF	TGTGCCAGCAGCCGAGCGGGGGTGGGCTACGAGCAGTACTTC
TRBV11-1	.	.	TRBJ2-7	CASSQGLEQYF	TGTGCCAGCAGCCAGGGCCTGGAGCAGTACTTC
TRBV5-4	.	.	TRBJ1-2	CASSPLERESYGYTF	TGTGCCAGCAGTCCACTTGAGAGGGAATCCTATGGCTACACCTTC
TRBV13	once	TRBD2	TRBJ2-7	CASSLRLAGSYEQYF	TGTGCCAGCAGCTTACGACTAGCGGGCTCCTACGAGCAGTACTTC
TRBV18	.	.	TRBJ2-5	CASSSGQQETQYF	TGTGCCAGCTCATCGGGACAACAAGAGACCCAGTACTTC
TRBV7-9	.	.	TRBJ1-1	CASSLATPEGAFF	TGTGCCAGCAGCTTAGCGACACCTGAAGGAGCTTTCTTT
TRBV5-1	.	TRBD2	TRBJ2-5	CASSLVSGGVQETQYF	TGCGCCAGCAGCTTGGTGAGCGGGGGAGTACAAGAGACCCAGTACTTC
TRBV6-5	once	.	TRBJ1-5	CASTRNSQGQPQHF	TGTGCCAGCACCCGAAACTCACAGGGCCAGCCCCAGCATTTT
TRBV6-5	few	.	TRBJ2-5	CASSRDYQETQYF	TGTGCCAGCAGTCGGGACTACCAAGAGACCCAGTACTTC
TRBV5-5	few	.	TRBJ1-1	CASSPLEGWQKTEAFF	TGTGCCAGCAGCCCCCTGGAGGGGTGGCAAAAAACTGAAGCTTTCTTT
TRBV6-6	.	.	TRBJ1-2	CASRTTEHGYTF	TGTGCCAGCAGAACGACAGAGCATGGCTACACCTTC
TRBV7-8	.	.	TRBJ1-1	CASSFTPGTPNTEAFF	TGTGCCAGCAGCTTCACCCCAGGAACGCCGAACACTGAAGCTTTCTTT
TRBV7-9	.	.	TRBJ2-7	CASSLGLANPLSF	TGTGCCAGCAGCTTGGGACTCGCTAACCCCTTGTCCTTC
TRBV19	.	TRBD1	TRBJ1-1	CASSPDRGNTEAFF	TGTGCCAGTAGTCCCGACAGGGGGAACACTGAAGCTTTCTTT
TRBV29-1	.	.	TRBJ1-5	CSVGDLTQPQHF	TGCAGCGTTGGGGACTTGACCCAGCCCCAGCATTTT
TRBV5-4	.	.	TRBJ1-1	CASSFLSNTEAFF	TGTGCCAGCAGCTTCTTGTCGAACACTGAAGCTTTCTTT
TRBV7-3	.	.	TRBJ2-1	CASSLAGTFNEQFF	TGTGCCAGCAGCTTGGCCGGGACTTTCAATGAGCAGTTCTTC
TRBV18	.	TRBD1	TRBJ1-1	CASSAWTGGDGAFF	TGTGCCAGTTCGGCGTGGACAGGGGGCGACGGGGCTTTCTTT
TRBV2	.	.	TRBJ1-3	CASRARGGFSGNTIYF	TGTGCCAGCAGAGCCCGGGGGGGGTTTTCTGGAAACACCATATATTTT
TRBV9	.	TRBD1	TRBJ2-5	CASSPWGQGETQYF	TGTGCCAGCAGCCCGTGGGGACAGGGGGAGACCCAGTACTTC
TRBV14	.	TRBD1	TRBJ2-3	CASSQDTGQGRNTDTQYF	TGTGCCAGCAGCCAAGATACCGGACAGGGGCGGAACACAGATACGCAGTATTTT
TRBV9	.	.	TRBJ1-2	CASSLSSEGVGYGYTF	TGTGCCAGCAGCTTATCCTCCGAAGGGGTGGGGTATGGCTACACCTTC
TRBV20-1	.	.	TRBJ2-1	CSARGSEQFF	TGCAGTGCGAGGGGGAGCGAGCAGTTCTTC